These 21 T cell receptor beta chains share one sample of origin, sequenced in a study of patients and donors after allogeneic stem cell transplantation. From the RT-PCR reads, TCRdb called clonotypes with MiXCR, one entry per CDR3 protein. Here the sample spans 65,000 to 80,000 distinct CDR3 sequences, about 26% being singletons. Sample: blood, either unsorted or a sorted T cell fraction (not recorded which). These receptors were taken from a human donor who was either an allogeneic HSCT recipient or a stem cell or donor lymphocyte infusion donor (not recorded which). It is not recorded whose cells these are; they may come from a transplant donor.

This clonotype was detected a few times. The chain has TRBV5-1 and TRBJ2-3; D is undetermined. The CDR3 sequence is 16 residues long. Trimming stripped 0 bases from V and 2 bases from J, with 13 bases between. CDR1 is SGHRS, CDR2 YFSETQ, per germline. CDR3 sequence (DNA): TGCGCCAGCAGCTTGGTTCCGCGGCCAACCACAGATACGCAGTATTTT. Translation gives CASSLVPRPTTDTQYF.

This clonotype appeared a few times. In DNA, the CDR3 is TGTGCCAGTACATTTCACGGACAGGGGTTCTACACTGAAGCTTTCTTT. This sequence encodes CASTFHGQGFYTEAFF. The chain has TRBV7-9 and TRBJ1-1, with 9 bases that match TRBD1. The J segment lost 3 bases and the V segment lost 9 bases, leaving 14 bases of the junction unmatched. CDR1 is SEHNR and CDR2 is FQNEAQ in the germline V gene (reference sequence). The CDR3 contains 16 residues.

This clonotype was picked up a small number of times. The V and J genes are TRBV6-6 and TRBJ1-5; D possibly corresponds to TRBD1 (6 bases). The CDR3 has 16 residues. The V end lost 7 bases, the J end lost 5 bases, and 21 bases lay between the germline ends. Per the germline V gene, CDR1 is MNHNY and CDR2 is SVGAGI (reference sequence). The CDR3 region is CASIRAGPGEDQPQHF. CDR3 DNA sequence: TGTGCCAGCATCCGCGCCGGCCCAGGGGAGGATCAGCCCCAGCATTTT.

The chain carries TRBV20-1 and TRBJ2-1; unclear D gene. Germline lookup yields CDR1 DFQATT and CDR2 SNEGSKA (reference sequence). V was pared by 5 bases and J by 6 bases, with 17 bases between. The CDR3 runs 14 residues. This CDR3 reads CSAPAGRVSNEQFF. In nucleotides, the CDR3 is TGCAGTGCTCCCGCCGGTAGGGTATCCAATGAGCAGTTCTTC.

As for this clonotype: A read error may be the cause here, since a much bigger clone is one base away. The chain recombines TRBV20-1 with TRBJ1-3; D is ambiguous. V lost 1 base, J lost 11 bases, and 12 bases lay in between. The CDR3 runs 12 residues. CDR1 is DFQATT, CDR2 SNEGSKA, per germline (reference sequence). Here the CDR3 reads CSARGHLDAIYF. The DNA of the CDR3 is TGCAGTGCTAGAGGCCACCTCGACGCCATATATTTT.

In regard to this clonotype: At one end, the junction sequence differs from germline, possibly due to a read error. This sequence joins TRBV5-1 and TRBJ1-2, with D maybe TRBD1 (5 bases). Per germline, CDR1 SGHRS and CDR2 YFSETQ. This CDR3 has 14 amino acids. CDR3 DNA: TGCGCCGGCAGCCCCAGGGAGATTAACTATGGCTACACCTTC. Translating it yields CAGSPREINYGYTF.

The V call is TRBV14, the J call TRBJ1-2, with a possible D match to TRBD1 (5 bases). CDR3 length equals 12 residues. V was clipped by 5 bases and J by 2 bases, with 6 bases between them. The V gene's germline CDR1 is SGHDN and CDR2 FVKESK. CDR3 DNA: TGTGCCAGCAGCAGGGGCAACTATGGCTACACCTTC. It is translated as CASSRGNYGYTF.

This clonotype was seen a handful of times. The chain links TRBV7-9 to TRBJ1-2; TRBD1 might be the D (5 bases). The germline V gene has CDR1 SEHNR and CDR2 FQNEAQ (reference sequence). The V end lost 2 bases, the J end lost 3 bases, and 10 bases lay between the germline ends. The CDR3 spans 14 residues. CDR3 bases: TGTGCCAGCAGCTTAAGGCAGGGAGACTATGGCTACACCTTC. It specifies CASSLRQGDYGYTF. Based on the CDR3 plus reference TRBV7-9 and TRBJ1-2, the full variable domain is DTGVSQNPRHKITKRGQNVTFRCDPISEHNRLYWYRQTLGQGPEFLTYFQNEAQLEKSRLLSDRFSAERPKGSFSTLEIQRTEQGDSAMYLCASSLRQGDYGYTFGSGTRLTVV.

The chain couples TRBV30 to TRBJ2-5; 9 positions match TRBD2. This CDR3 comprises 15 residues. Germline CDR1 is GTSNPN and CDR2 is SVGIG (reference sequence). Trimming removed 4 bases from V and 5 bases from J; junction bases left unmatched: 11. CDR3 amino acids: CAWTTRGTSRETQYF. CDR3 DNA: TGTGCCTGGACCACCCGGGGGACTAGCCGGGAGACCCAGTACTTC.

Comments on this clonotype: A junction end diverges from the germline sequence, so it may reflect a read error. V and J are TRBV6-2 or TRBV6-3 and TRBJ2-1; D unresolved. This CDR3 is built from 11 residues. Germline V gene sequence: CDR1 MNHEY, CDR2 SVGEGT. The CDR3 bases are TGTGCCAGCAGCCGACTCTATGAGCGGTTCTTC. Its translation is CASSRLYERFF.

This clonotype was seen only a few times. This chain joins TRBV5-6 and TRBJ1-2; possibly TRBD1 for D (5 bases). Germline values: CDR1 SGHDT, CDR2 YYEEEE. The CDR3 is 15 amino acids. V gave up 1 base and J gave up 4 bases, with 14 bases separating them. DNA of the CDR3: TGTGCCAGCAGCTTGACGGGACTTCTGGGCTATGGCTACACCTTC. It yields the protein CASSLTGLLGYGYTF.

In this sample, this clonotype turned up many times. The gene calls are TRBV7-9 and TRBJ1-1, with D unclear. Germline loops: CDR1 SEHNR, CDR2 FQNEAQ (reference sequence). The CDR3 length is 10 residues. Trimming cost V 3 bases and J 8 bases, with 4 bases left between them. The DNA for the CDR3 is TGTGCCAGCAGCTTCAGAGAAGCTTTCTTT. It translates to CASSFREAFF.

The chain employs TRBV19 and TRBJ1-2; no clear D gene. The length of the CDR3 is 13 residues. Per germline, CDR1 LNHDA and CDR2 SQIVND (reference sequence). Trimming removed 1 base at V and 6 bases at J, with 9 bases between. The chain's CDR3 is CASSIVRGDGYTF. CDR3 sequence (DNA): TGTGCCAGTAGTATAGTCCGCGGGGATGGCTACACCTTC.

This chain connects TRBV5-1 to TRBJ2-7; D is ambiguous. Trimming pared 1 base from V and 3 bases from J, leaving 17 bases between. The CDR3 length is 16 residues. Germline V CDR1 and CDR2: SGHRS, YFSETQ. The CDR3 loop reads CASSLPPDFGNYEQYF. Written as DNA, the CDR3 is TGCGCCAGCAGCTTGCCTCCAGATTTCGGAAACTACGAGCAGTACTTC.

This clonotype was recorded many times. The CDR3 here is CASSFGTGDQPQHF. CDR3 in DNA: TGTGCCAGCAGTTTTGGGACAGGGGATCAGCCCCAGCATTTT. V is TRBV12-3 or TRBV12-4 and J is TRBJ1-5, with 10 bases lining up with TRBD1. The J segment lost 5 bases and the V segment lost 3 bases, leaving 1 base of the junction unmatched. This CDR3 has 14 residues.

This clonotype was recorded many times. V gene TRBV7-9 combines with J gene TRBJ2-7; D ambiguous. CDR1 and CDR2 from the germline V gene are SEHNR and FQNEAQ (reference sequence). There are 13 residues in the CDR3. V was trimmed by 2 bases and J by 2 bases, leaving 7 bases between them. The DNA for the CDR3 is TGTGCCAGCAGCTTATCAGGAACCTACGAGCAGTACTTC. The encoded protein is CASSLSGTYEQYF.

This chain links TRBV10-3 with TRBJ2-1; possible D gene TRBD1, 7 bases. The CDR3 sequence is 13 residues long. Trimming removed 11 bases at V and 8 bases at J, with 19 bases between. The V gene's germline CDR1 is ENHRY and CDR2 SYGVKD. The CDR3: CASQRGTVDEQFF. CDR3 in DNA: TGTGCCTCCCAACGGGGGACAGTCGATGAGCAGTTCTTC.

This clonotype has just a few counts. V gene TRBV5-4 combines with J gene TRBJ2-3; D ambiguous. The germline V gene encodes CDR1 SGHNT and CDR2 YYREEE (reference sequence). This CDR3 comprises 12 residues. Trimming pared 3 bases from V and 2 bases from J, leaving 4 bases between. The CDR3 nucleotides read TGTGCCAGCAGCTCAAACACAGATACGCAGTATTTT. This gives the protein CASSSNTDTQYF.

CDR3 sequence reads: CASSSSGASGFLYGELFF. As DNA, the CDR3 is TGTGCCAGCAGCTCCTCGGGGGCTAGCGGGTTCCTATACGGGGAGCTGTTTTTT. This chain connects TRBV5-4 to TRBJ2-2, with 8 bases identical to TRBD2. CDR3 size: 18 residues. Germline CDR1 reads SGHNT; CDR2 reads YYREEE (reference sequence). Trimming at V came to 3 bases and at J to 7 bases, leaving 17 bases not matched to a gene.

V usage is TRBV7-2 and J usage is TRBJ2-1; unclear D gene. This CDR3 is built from 15 residues. The V end lost 0 bases, the J end lost 7 bases, and 13 bases lay between the germline ends. Germline V gene sequence: CDR1 SGHTA, CDR2 FQGNSA. CDR3 loop: CASSLATQPQNEQFF. In DNA form, the CDR3 reads TGTGCCAGCAGCTTAGCGACCCAGCCTCAAAATGAGCAGTTCTTC.

J is TRBJ2-3 and V is TRBV29-1; 8 bases map to TRBD2. The CDR3 sequence is 16 residues long. Trimming cost V 0 bases and J 3 bases; bases outside gene matches: 8. CDR1 and CDR2 from the germline V gene are SQVTM and ANQGSEA. CDR3 loop: CSVEDGWTSQTDTQYF. The DNA of the CDR3 is TGCAGCGTTGAAGATGGTTGGACTAGCCAGACAGATACGCAGTATTTT.